This TCR beta chain was sequenced during a study of blood T cell repertoires in COVID-19. In the authors' workflow: Researchers report that nucleated cell counts were estimated from reference gene primer amplification. Libraries were prepared by immunoSEQ multiplex PCR; TCRdb keeps only in-frame clonotypes and omits some of them. V and J calls and clone size are as listed in that table; D and trimming were resolved from the DNA. Altogether about 230,000 clones are present, 75% to 90% being singletons, with the ten largest covering roughly 2.7%. The germline CDR1 and CDR2 sequences are MGHRA and YSYEKL. J was trimmed by 2 bases and V by 1 base; bases with no gene match: 14. The CDR3 runs 19 residues.

This TCR derives from a woman in her sixties or seventies with active or convalescent COVID-19. The chain links TRBV4-1 to TRBJ2-5; 9 nucleotides agree with TRBD2. The specimen sequenced was peripheral blood. DNA for the CDR3: TGCGCCAGCAGCCAAGGGGCGGGAGGGAGAGGGATGGGACAAGAGACCCAGTACTTC. Its translation is CASSQGAGGRGMGQETQYF.